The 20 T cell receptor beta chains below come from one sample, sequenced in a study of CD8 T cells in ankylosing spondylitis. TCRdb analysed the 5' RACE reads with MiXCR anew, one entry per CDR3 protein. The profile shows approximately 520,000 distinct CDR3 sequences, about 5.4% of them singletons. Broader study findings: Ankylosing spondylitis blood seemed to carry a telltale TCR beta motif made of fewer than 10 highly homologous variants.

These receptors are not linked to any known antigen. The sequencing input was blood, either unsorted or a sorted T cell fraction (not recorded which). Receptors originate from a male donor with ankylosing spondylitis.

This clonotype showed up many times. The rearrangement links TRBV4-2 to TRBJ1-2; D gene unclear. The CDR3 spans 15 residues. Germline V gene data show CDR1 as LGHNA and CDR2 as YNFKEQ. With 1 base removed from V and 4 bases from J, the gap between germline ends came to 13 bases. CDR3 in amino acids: CASSQGTATSYGYTF. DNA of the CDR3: TGTGCCAGCAGCCAAGGGACGGCAACTTCCTATGGCTACACCTTC.

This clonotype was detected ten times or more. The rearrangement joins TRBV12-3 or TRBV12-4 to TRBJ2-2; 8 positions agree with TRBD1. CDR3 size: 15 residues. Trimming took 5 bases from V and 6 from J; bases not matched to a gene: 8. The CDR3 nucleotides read TGTGCCAGCAGTCCCCCGGACAGGGAGTCCGGGGAGCTGTTTTTT. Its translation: CASSPPDRESGELFF.

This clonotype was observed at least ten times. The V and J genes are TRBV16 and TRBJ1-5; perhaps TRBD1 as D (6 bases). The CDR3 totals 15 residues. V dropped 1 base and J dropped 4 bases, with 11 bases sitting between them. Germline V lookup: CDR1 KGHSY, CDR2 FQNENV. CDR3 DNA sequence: TGTGCCAGCAGCCAATTTTTCCAGGGGAATCAGCCCCAGCATTTT. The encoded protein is CASSQFFQGNQPQHF.

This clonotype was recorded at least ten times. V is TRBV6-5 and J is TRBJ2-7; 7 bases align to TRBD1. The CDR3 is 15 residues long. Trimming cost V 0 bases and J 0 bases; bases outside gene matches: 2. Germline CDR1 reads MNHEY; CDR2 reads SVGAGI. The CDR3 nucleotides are TGTGCCAGCAGTTACTCGTCAGGGGGCTCCTACGAGCAGTACTTC. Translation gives CASSYSSGGSYEQYF.

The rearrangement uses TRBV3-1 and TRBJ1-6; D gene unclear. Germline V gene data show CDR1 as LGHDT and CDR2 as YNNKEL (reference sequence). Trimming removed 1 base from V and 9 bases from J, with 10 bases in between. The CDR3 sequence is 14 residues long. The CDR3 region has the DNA TGTGCCAGCAGCCAAGTTTCTTCGGTTTCACCCCTCCACTTT. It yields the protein CASSQVSSVSPLHF. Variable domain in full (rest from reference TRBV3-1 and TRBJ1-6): DTAVSQTPKYLVTQMGNDKSIKCEQNLGHDTMYWYKQDSKKFLKIMFSYNNKELIINETVPNRFSPKSPDKAHLNLHINSLELGDSAVYFCASSQVSSVSPLHFGNGTRLTVT.

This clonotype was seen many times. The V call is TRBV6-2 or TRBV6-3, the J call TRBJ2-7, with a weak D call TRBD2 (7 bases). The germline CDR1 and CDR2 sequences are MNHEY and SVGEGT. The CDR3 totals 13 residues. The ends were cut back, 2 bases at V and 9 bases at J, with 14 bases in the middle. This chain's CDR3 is CASSYRAGTRQYF. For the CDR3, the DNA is TGTGCCAGCAGTTACCGAGCGGGGACAAGGCAGTACTTC.

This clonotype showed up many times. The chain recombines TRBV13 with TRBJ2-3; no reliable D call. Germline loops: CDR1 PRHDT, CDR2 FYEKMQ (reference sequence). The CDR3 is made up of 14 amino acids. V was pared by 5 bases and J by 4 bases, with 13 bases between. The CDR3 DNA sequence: TGTGCCAGCAGCCGCCCCTCCTTATCAGATACGCAGTATTTT. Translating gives CASSRPSLSDTQYF.

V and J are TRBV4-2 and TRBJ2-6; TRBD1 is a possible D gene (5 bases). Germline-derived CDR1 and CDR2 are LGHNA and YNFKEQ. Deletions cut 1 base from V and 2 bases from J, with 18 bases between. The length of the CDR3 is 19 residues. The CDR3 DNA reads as TGTGCCAGCAGCCAAGCTCTGAACAGGAAGGGAACTGGGGCCAACGTCCTGACTTTC. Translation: CASSQALNRKGTGANVLTF.

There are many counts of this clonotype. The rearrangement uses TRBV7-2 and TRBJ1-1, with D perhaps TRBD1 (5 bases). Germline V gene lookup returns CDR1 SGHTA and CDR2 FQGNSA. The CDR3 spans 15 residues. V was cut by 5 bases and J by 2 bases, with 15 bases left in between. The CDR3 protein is CASSQRQSPNTEAFF. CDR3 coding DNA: TGTGCCAGCAGCCAACGACAGTCCCCCAACACTGAAGCTTTCTTT.

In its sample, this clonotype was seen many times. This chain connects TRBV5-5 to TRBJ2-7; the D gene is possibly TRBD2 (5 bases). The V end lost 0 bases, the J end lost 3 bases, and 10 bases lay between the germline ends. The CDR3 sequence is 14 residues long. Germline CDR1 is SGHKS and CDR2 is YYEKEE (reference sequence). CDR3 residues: CASSLVSGVYEQYF. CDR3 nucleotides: TGTGCCAGCAGCTTGGTGAGCGGAGTCTACGAGCAGTACTTC.

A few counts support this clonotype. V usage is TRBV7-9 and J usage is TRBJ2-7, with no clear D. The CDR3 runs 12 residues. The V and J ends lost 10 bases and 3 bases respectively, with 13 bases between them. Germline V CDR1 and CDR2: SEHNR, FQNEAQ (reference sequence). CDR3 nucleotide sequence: TGTGCCACCTCCGATGCGATCTACGAGCAGTACTTC. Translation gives CATSDAIYEQYF. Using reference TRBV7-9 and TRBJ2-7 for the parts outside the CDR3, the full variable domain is DTGVSQNPRHKITKRGQNVTFRCDPISEHNRLYWYRQTLGQGPEFLTYFQNEAQLEKSRLLSDRFSAERPKGSFSTLEIQRTEQGDSAMYLCATSDAIYEQYFGPGTRLTVT.

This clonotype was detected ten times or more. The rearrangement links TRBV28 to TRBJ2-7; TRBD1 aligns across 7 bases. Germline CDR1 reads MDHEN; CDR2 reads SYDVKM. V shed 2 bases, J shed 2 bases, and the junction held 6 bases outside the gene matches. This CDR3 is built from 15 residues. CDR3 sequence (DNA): TGTGCCAGCAGTTTACAGTCGCAGGGGGCCTACGAGCAGTACTTC. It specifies CASSLQSQGAYEQYF.

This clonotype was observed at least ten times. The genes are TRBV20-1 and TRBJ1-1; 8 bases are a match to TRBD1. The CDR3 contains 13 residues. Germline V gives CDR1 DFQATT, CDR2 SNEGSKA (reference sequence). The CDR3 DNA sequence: TGCAGCGCCCGGACAGGGACGAACACTGAAGCTTTCTTT. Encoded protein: CSARTGTNTEAFF.

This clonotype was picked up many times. Here the CDR3 DNA reads TGTGCCAGCATTATTCAGGGAAACACTGAAGCTTTCTTT. As protein: CASIIQGNTEAFF. The gene calls are TRBV6-6 and TRBJ1-1; a possible D gene is TRBD1 (5 bases). This CDR3 has 13 residues. The V gene lost 7 bases and the J gene lost 2 bases, with 11 bases spanning the gap. The germline V gene has CDR1 MNHNY and CDR2 SVGAGI (reference sequence).

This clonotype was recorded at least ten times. The CDR3 is CASSYGKGQGGLNTEAFF. CDR3 nucleotide sequence: TGTGCCAGCAGCTACGGTAAAGGACAGGGAGGGTTGAACACTGAAGCTTTCTTT. V is TRBV11-1 and J is TRBJ1-1, with 8 bases identical to TRBD1. Germline-derived CDR1 and CDR2 are SGHAT and FQDESV (reference sequence). V gave up 4 bases and J gave up 0 bases; unmatched junction bases: 13. The CDR3 length is 18 residues.

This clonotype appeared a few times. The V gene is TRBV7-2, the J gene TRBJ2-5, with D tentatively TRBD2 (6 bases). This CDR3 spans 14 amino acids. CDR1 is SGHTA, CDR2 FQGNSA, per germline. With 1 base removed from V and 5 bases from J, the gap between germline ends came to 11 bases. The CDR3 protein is CASSLGSGVETQYF. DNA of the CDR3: TGTGCCAGCAGCTTAGGTTCGGGGGTGGAGACCCAGTACTTC.

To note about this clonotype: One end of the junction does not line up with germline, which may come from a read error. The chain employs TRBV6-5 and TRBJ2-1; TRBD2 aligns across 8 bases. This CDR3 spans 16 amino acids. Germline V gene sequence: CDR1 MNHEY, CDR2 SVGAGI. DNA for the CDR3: TGTTCCAGCAGTTCCTTGGCGGGGGGAATCTACAATGAGCAGTTCTTC. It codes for CSSSSLAGGIYNEQFF.

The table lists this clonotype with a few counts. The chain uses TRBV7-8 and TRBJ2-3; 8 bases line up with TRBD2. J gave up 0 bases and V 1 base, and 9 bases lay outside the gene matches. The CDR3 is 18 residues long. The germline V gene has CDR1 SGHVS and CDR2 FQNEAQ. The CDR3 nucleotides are TGTGCCAGCAGCTTAGTATCGGGCGGGAGGCCCAGCACAGATACGCAGTATTTT. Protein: CASSLVSGGRPSTDTQYF.

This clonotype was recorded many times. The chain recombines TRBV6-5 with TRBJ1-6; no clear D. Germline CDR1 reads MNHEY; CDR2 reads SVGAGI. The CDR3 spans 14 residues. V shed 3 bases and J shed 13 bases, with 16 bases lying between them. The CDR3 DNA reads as TGTGCCAGCAGTTATCAGGTCCTATCGGATCCCCTCCACTTT. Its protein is CASSYQVLSDPLHF.

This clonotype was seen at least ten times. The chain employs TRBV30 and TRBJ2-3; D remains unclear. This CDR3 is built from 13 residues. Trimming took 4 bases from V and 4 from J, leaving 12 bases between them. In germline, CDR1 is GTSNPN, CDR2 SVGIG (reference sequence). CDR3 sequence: CAWTGVSADTQYF. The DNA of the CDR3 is TGTGCCTGGACCGGAGTTTCAGCAGATACGCAGTATTTT.